Each of the 21 T cell receptor beta chains below was sequenced from the same sample in a study of CD8+ T cells in alopecia areata. RNA, once extracted, was reverse transcribed into cDNA for use as the sequencing template. Using immunoSEQ multiplex PCR, the repertoire was profiled, and TCRdb retains in-frame clones only, with some absent. The table records 120,000 to 150,000 clones, about two thirds of them present only once. The sample was CD8+ T cells sorted from blood. These receptors all stem from a human donor in good health.

The chain uses TRBV30 and TRBJ1-4, with D tentatively TRBD1 (6 bases). V was clipped by 4 bases and J by 4 bases, with 10 bases between them. The CDR3 length is 13 residues. CDR1 is GTSNPN, CDR2 SVGIG, per germline (reference sequence). CDR3 loop: CAWTGVVNEKLFF. CDR3 coding DNA: TGTGCCTGGACAGGGGTTGTTAATGAAAAACTGTTTTTT.

This clone has a handful of counts. The rearrangement joins TRBV29-1 to TRBJ2-1; the match to TRBD2 covers 12 bases. V lost 5 bases, J lost 5 bases, and 7 bases stayed unmatched. Germline CDR1 and CDR2: SQVTM and ANQGSEA. The CDR3 consists of 15 residues. The CDR3 DNA follows: TGCAGCGTTCGCGCTAGCGGGAGGGGGGACAATGAGCAGTTCTTC. This sequence encodes CSVRASGRGDNEQFF.

This clone appeared a single time. The V call is TRBV27, the J call TRBJ2-1, with TRBD2 matching 7 bases. From germline, CDR1 is MNHEY and CDR2 SMNVEV (reference sequence). V was pared by 7 bases and J by 5 bases, with 5 bases of the junction left unmatched. This CDR3 is built from 13 residues. The CDR3 nucleotides are TGTGCCAGCATCCGGGGGGTGGACAATGAGCAGTTCTTC. This encodes CASIRGVDNEQFF.

The rearrangement joins TRBV9 to TRBJ2-5, with TRBD1 matching over 9 bases. This CDR3 spans 15 amino acids. The germline CDR1 and CDR2 sequences are SGDLS and YYNGEE. The ends lost 3 bases at V and 2 bases at J; junction bases unmatched: 5. The CDR3 DNA follows: TGTGCCAGCAGCGCCGACGACAGGGGGCAAGAGACCCAGTACTTC. Its protein product is CASSADDRGQETQYF.

The V call is TRBV13, the J call TRBJ2-7; 8 positions agree with TRBD1. The trim removed 2 bases at V and 2 bases at J, leaving 8 bases unmatched. CDR3 size: 16 residues. CDR1 PRHDT and CDR2 FYEKMQ come from the germline V gene (reference sequence). CDR3 sequence reads: CASSLRGQGNPYEQYF. The CDR3 region has the DNA TGTGCCAGCAGCTTAAGAGGACAGGGCAACCCCTACGAGCAGTACTTC.

This clone occurred once. The chain recombines TRBV5-1 with TRBJ2-7; the match to TRBD2 covers 10 bases. The CDR3 is 15 amino acids. V trimming: 4 bases; J trimming: 2 bases; junction bases outside the gene matches: 6. The V gene's germline CDR1 is SGHRS and CDR2 YFSETQ. In DNA, the CDR3 is TGCGCCAGCAGCGACGGGACTAGCGAGCCCTACGAGCAGTACTTC. This gives the protein CASSDGTSEPYEQYF.

This sequence joins TRBV27 and TRBJ2-1; 10 bases align to TRBD2. Per the germline V gene, CDR1 is MNHEY and CDR2 is SMNVEV (reference sequence). V lost 1 base, J lost 5 bases, and 5 bases stayed unmatched. There are 16 residues in the CDR3. The CDR3 coding sequence is TGTGCCAGCAGTTTATGGGCTAGCGGGAGTCACAATGAGCAGTTCTTC. This encodes CASSLWASGSHNEQFF.

The rearrangement links TRBV29-1 to TRBJ1-2, with D possibly TRBD1 on 6 matching bases. Per germline, CDR1 SQVTM and CDR2 ANQGSEA. This CDR3 spans 11 amino acids. The germline V and J ends were trimmed by 6 bases and 7 bases, with 12 bases remaining between them. CDR3 region: CSVRDRTGYTF. The CDR3 DNA follows: TGCAGCGTAAGAGACAGGACTGGCTACACCTTC.

The J gene is TRBJ1-1, the V gene TRBV2; perhaps TRBD1 as D (5 bases). The germline V and J ends were trimmed by 7 bases and 0 bases, with 9 bases remaining between them. Germline CDR1 reads SNHLY; CDR2 reads FYNNEI. The CDR3 spans 13 residues. The CDR3 region is CASIDSLNTEAFF. DNA for the CDR3: TGTGCCAGCATCGACAGCTTGAACACTGAAGCTTTCTTT. Full variable domain (rest looked up from reference TRBV2 and TRBJ1-1): EPEVTQTPSHQVTQMGQEVILRCVPISNHLYFYWYRQILGQKVEFLVSFYNNEISEKSEIFDDQFSVERPDGSNFTLKIRSTKLEDSAMYFCASIDSLNTEAFFGQGTRLTVV.

V usage is TRBV4-1 and J usage is TRBJ2-1, with D maybe TRBD2 (7 bases). The CDR3 runs 15 residues. The V gene's germline CDR1 is MGHRA and CDR2 YSYEKL. Trimming took 2 bases from V and 7 from J, leaving 15 bases between them. This CDR3 is CASSQSSKGGNEQFF. In nucleotides, the CDR3 is TGCGCCAGCAGCCAATCTAGCAAGGGGGGGAATGAGCAGTTCTTC.

This clone was detected many times. The V call is TRBV11-2, the J call TRBJ2-1; no definite D call. Germline values: CDR1 SGHAT, CDR2 FQNNGV. The CDR3 runs 15 residues. Trimming pared 5 bases from V and 0 bases from J, leaving 11 bases between. In DNA, the CDR3 is TGTGCCAGCAGCGGCACCCCGAGCTCCTACAATGAGCAGTTCTTC. It yields the protein CASSGTPSSYNEQFF.

V gene TRBV9 combines with J gene TRBJ2-1; 7 positions agree with TRBD1. The germline gives CDR1 SGDLS, CDR2 YYNGEE. This CDR3 is built from 13 residues. The J segment lost 7 bases and the V segment lost 4 bases, leaving 5 bases of the junction unmatched. Here the CDR3 DNA reads TGTGCCAGCAGCCCGACAGGGCAAAATGAGCAGTTCTTC. Translation: CASSPTGQNEQFF.

This sequence joins TRBV15 and TRBJ2-5, with a weak D call TRBD1 (5 bases). This CDR3 is 16 amino acids long. V was clipped by 0 bases and J by 2 bases, with 13 bases between them. Germline CDR1 LNHNV, CDR2 YYDKDF (reference sequence). In nucleotides, the CDR3 is TGTGCCACCAGCAGAGATCATGAGACAGAGCAAGAGACCCAGTACTTC. Protein product: CATSRDHETEQETQYF.

This rearrangement joins TRBV9 to TRBJ1-2; 8 bases are a match to TRBD1. The germline V gene has CDR1 SGDLS and CDR2 YYNGEE. J was trimmed by 4 bases and V by 0 bases; bases with no gene match: 14. The CDR3 sequence is 18 residues long. The CDR3 loop is CASSVGPSTGQESYGYTF. CDR3 bases: TGTGCCAGCAGCGTAGGGCCGTCCACGGGACAGGAGAGCTATGGCTACACCTTC.

The V call is TRBV29-1, the J call TRBJ1-1, with D tentatively TRBD1 (5 bases). The V and J ends lost 8 bases and 6 bases respectively, with 13 bases between them. This CDR3 contains 11 residues. The germline V gene has CDR1 SQVTM and CDR2 ANQGSEA. Here the CDR3 DNA reads TGCAGCCCCGGGACGGGGCCTGAAGCTTTCTTT. As protein: CSPGTGPEAFF. The full variable domain, its missing parts supplied by reference TRBV29-1 and TRBJ1-1, is SAVISQKPSRDICQRGTSLTIQCQVDSQVTMMFWYRQQPGQSLTLIATANQGSEATYESGFVIDKFPISRPNLTFSTLTVSNMSPEDSSIYLCSPGTGPEAFFGQGTRLTVV.

This rearrangement joins TRBV15 to TRBJ2-2, with 8 bases aligning to TRBD2. With 5 bases clipped from V and 4 bases from J, the junction kept 6 bases outside the gene matches. The germline gives CDR1 LNHNV, CDR2 YYDKDF (reference sequence). This CDR3 is 15 amino acids long. For the CDR3, the DNA is TGTGCCACCAGCCGGAGCGGGAGCGGCACCGGGGAGCTGTTTTTT. This codes for CATSRSGSGTGELFF.

The V and J genes are TRBV27 and TRBJ2-3; 8 nucleotides agree with TRBD2. There are 14 residues in the CDR3. Germline CDR1 reads MNHEY; CDR2 reads SMNVEV (reference sequence). V lost 5 bases and J lost 11; bases outside the gene matches: 12. This CDR3 reads CASSKGTSGPQQYF. The CDR3 DNA is TGTGCCAGCAGTAAGGGGACTAGTGGGCCACAGCAGTATTTT.

J is TRBJ2-1 and V is TRBV7-9; no firm D call. This CDR3 spans 14 amino acids. Germline V gene data show CDR1 as SEHNR and CDR2 as FQNEAQ (reference sequence). V was pared by 4 bases and J by 0 bases, with 7 bases between. The CDR3: CASSSTGSYNEQFF. In DNA, the CDR3 is TGTGCCAGCAGCTCGACGGGCTCCTACAATGAGCAGTTCTTC.

This clone was counted a few times. The J gene is TRBJ2-7, the V gene TRBV28; 9 nucleotides agree with TRBD1. The CDR3 consists of 14 residues. J gave up 5 bases and V 5 bases, and 7 bases lay outside the gene matches. CDR1 is MDHEN, CDR2 SYDVKM, per germline. The CDR3 DNA reads TGTGCCAGCAGTCCACCGGGACAGGGTAACGAGCAGTACTTC. Protein sequence: CASSPPGQGNEQYF.

The table lists this clone with a few counts. This rearrangement joins TRBV11-2 to TRBJ2-3; tentative D call: TRBD2 (5 bases). This CDR3 is 13 amino acids long. V lost 5 bases to trimming and J lost 0 bases, with 6 bases between them. Germline values: CDR1 SGHAT, CDR2 FQNNGV. CDR3 sequence (DNA): TGTGCCAGCAGCCCGGGAAGCACAGATACGCAGTATTTT. This gives the protein CASSPGSTDTQYF. Together with reference TRBV11-2 and TRBJ2-3, the CDR3 gives the full variable domain: EAGVAQSPRYKIIEKRQSVAFWCNPISGHATLYWYQQILGQGPKLLIQFQNNGVVDDSQLPKDRFSAERLKGVDSTLKIQPAKLEDSAVYLCASSPGSTDTQYFGPGTRLTVL.

This clone was detected a few times. This sequence joins TRBV19 and TRBJ1-2; 9 positions match TRBD1. The CDR3 sequence is 19 residues long. Germline values: CDR1 LNHDA, CDR2 SQIVND (reference sequence). Trimming cost V 8 bases and J 8 bases; bases outside gene matches: 27. CDR3 sequence: CASATLPRGTGMVRDGYTF. Written as DNA, the CDR3 is TGTGCCAGTGCTACCTTACCCCGGGGGACAGGGATGGTTCGGGACGGCTACACCTTC.